This TCR beta chain was sequenced for a study of regulatory T cells in long-lasting Graves disease. Background on the study: A definition of persistent Graves' disease required over 5 years of antithyroid drugs plus positive TSH receptor antibodies.

The germline V gene has CDR1 MDHEN and CDR2 SYDVKM. V gave up 3 bases and J gave up 1 base, with 7 bases separating them. The CDR3 is 13 amino acids. This clonotype has a count of ten or more. For TCR beta, libraries came from iRepertoire HTBI primers and Arm-PCR of CDR3 regions. Via MiXCR, TCRdb re-called the multiplex PCR reads, giving one row per CDR3 protein. The table lists fewer than 550,000 distinct CDR3 sequences, 20% to 25% of them singletons. Described time point: persistent/refractory GD, antithyroid drugs over 5 years with positive TRAb. TCR sequences were obtained from RNA taken from PBMCs.

This sequence joins TRBV28 and TRBJ2-7, with a possible D match to TRBD2 (5 bases). The sample in question was peripheral blood mononuclear cells (PBMCs), obtained when the disease was refractory, from a patient treated with antithyroid drugs. The receptor comes from a female donor with Graves disease. DNA for the CDR3: TGTGCCAGCAGTTTGACTAATTCCTACGAGCAGTACTTC. Amino acid sequence: CASSLTNSYEQYF.